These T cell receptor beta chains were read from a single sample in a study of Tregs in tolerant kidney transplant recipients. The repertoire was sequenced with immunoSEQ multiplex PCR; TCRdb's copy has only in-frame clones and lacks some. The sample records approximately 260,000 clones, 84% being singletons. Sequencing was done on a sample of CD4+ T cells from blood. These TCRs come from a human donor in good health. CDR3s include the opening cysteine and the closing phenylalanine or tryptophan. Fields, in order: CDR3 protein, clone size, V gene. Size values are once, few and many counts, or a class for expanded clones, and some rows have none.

CDR3aa: CASSQDLRTGGYNEQFF
abundance: -
v_gene: TRBV14

CDR3aa: CASSLDEGNTEAFF
abundance: -
v_gene: TRBV5-4

CDR3aa: CASRGTSTYNEQFF
abundance: -
v_gene: TRBV6-6

CDR3aa: CASSPMGGRQYNEQFF
abundance: -
v_gene: TRBV7-9

CDR3aa: CASSFRTGMNEQFF
abundance: -
v_gene: TRBV13

CDR3aa: CASSDRGPLMHSNTGELFF
abundance: -
v_gene: TRBV6-1

CDR3aa: CASSTQTGGLTEAFF
abundance: -
v_gene: TRBV6-1

CDR3aa: CASSSWDSSRPQHF
abundance: -
v_gene: TRBV7-9

CDR3aa: CATQADRLIYNEQFF
abundance: once
v_gene: TRBV19

CDR3aa: CASSYFRPYEQYF
abundance: -
v_gene: TRBV6-5

CDR3aa: CAISGTSTPGGTDTQYF
abundance: -
v_gene: TRBV11-2

CDR3aa: CASSPPSTGELFF
abundance: -
v_gene: TRBV18

CDR3aa: CASSSTGGFTEAFF
abundance: once
v_gene: TRBV5-1

CDR3aa: CATPRKESNYGYTF
abundance: -
v_gene: TRBV27

CDR3aa: CASSVATTGIYEQYF
abundance: -
v_gene: TRBV9

CDR3aa: CASSVGSSGYSTDTQYF
abundance: -
v_gene: TRBV9

CDR3aa: CATSRGLGSNTGELFF
abundance: -
v_gene: TRBV15